The 18 T cell receptor beta chains in this list originate from one sample, sequenced in a study of cytomegalovirus exposure and HLA in healthy donors (dated by TCRdb to about 2017). Libraries were built with the immunoSEQ multiplex PCR assay. The multiplex PCR relied on a mix of 60 forward primers for TCR Vbeta segments and 13 reverse primers for TCR Jbeta segments. TCRdb provides this immuneACCESS table in a form limited to in-frame rearrangements. Some clones are lacking; in checked studies, under half of them reflect an unresolved V gene, and why the rest are absent is not known. The sample profile shows roughly 60,000 clones; approximately 80% of them were found once. Together, the top ten hold around 1.5% of the sample. The sequenced sample consisted of PBMCs. Receptors originate from a female donor in good health and CMV-seronegative.

In its sample, this clone was seen once. V gene TRBV14 combines with J gene TRBJ1-1; D is perhaps TRBD1 (5 bases). This CDR3 is 14 amino acids long. The germline V gene has CDR1 SGHDN and CDR2 FVKESK. Between the trimmed V and J ends, which lost 5 bases and 0 bases, there was a span of 10 bases. The CDR3 DNA reads TGTGCCAGCAGCAGACAGATCATGAACACTGAAGCTTTCTTT. Protein product: CASSRQIMNTEAFF.

The CDR3 spells CASSLRLDTDTQYF. The CDR3 nucleotides read TGTGCCAGCAGCCTCAGACTGGACACAGATACGCAGTATTTT. The chain uses TRBV4-2 and TRBJ2-3; D is undetermined. The germline V gene encodes CDR1 LGHNA and CDR2 YNFKEQ. V lost 4 bases to trimming and J lost 2 bases, with 10 bases between them. The CDR3 has 14 amino acids.

The chain joins TRBV6-4 to TRBJ1-1, with a possible D match to TRBD1 (6 bases). The germline gives CDR1 MRHNA, CDR2 SNTAGT. Between the trimmed V and J ends, which lost 0 bases and 3 bases, there was a span of 14 bases. The CDR3 loop spans 16 amino acids. Here the CDR3 reads CASSDSKQGVDTEAFF. For the CDR3, the DNA is TGTGCCAGCAGTGACTCGAAACAGGGAGTGGACACTGAAGCTTTCTTT.

This clone has just a few counts. The chain recombines TRBV4-1 with TRBJ1-4, with D perhaps TRBD1 (6 bases). This CDR3 is built from 15 residues. The V end was cut by 4 bases, the J end by 3 bases, with 12 bases between. Germline CDR1 is MGHRA and CDR2 is YSYEKL. The DNA of the CDR3 is TGCGCCAGCAGCCGGACGGGGACACCTAATGAAAAACTGTTTTTT. It encodes CASSRTGTPNEKLFF.

V is TRBV29-1 and J is TRBJ2-7; the match to TRBD1 covers 8 bases. There are 14 residues in the CDR3. Germline assignment: CDR1 SQVTM and CDR2 ANQGSEA. V was pared by 4 bases and J by 4 bases, with 9 bases of the junction left unmatched. The CDR3 nucleotides are TGCAGCGTTGTGGGCCAGGGGGCAAGGTACGAGCAGTACTTC. Its protein product is CSVVGQGARYEQYF.

On this clone: In the same sample, other DNA sequences code for this CDR3. This chain uses TRBV7-2 with TRBJ2-5; 8 positions match TRBD2. The CDR3 length is 13 residues. With 3 bases clipped from V and 5 bases from J, the junction kept 2 bases outside the gene matches. Germline V gene sequence: CDR1 SGHTA, CDR2 FQGNSA. CDR3 residues: CASSFGGAETQYF. Here the CDR3 DNA reads TGTGCCAGCAGCTTCGGGGGGGCGGAGACCCAGTACTTC.

A single count supports this clone. This chain uses TRBV7-8 with TRBJ2-7; weak D call: TRBD2 (5 bases). The V gene's germline CDR1 is SGHVS and CDR2 FQNEAQ. The germline V and J ends were trimmed by 0 bases and 0 bases, with 9 bases remaining between them. CDR3 size: 15 residues. CDR3 residues: CASSLAGSSSYEQYF. The CDR3 region has the DNA TGTGCCAGCAGCTTAGCAGGGAGTAGCTCCTACGAGCAGTACTTC.

V is TRBV5-8 and J is TRBJ1-5, with a possible D match to TRBD1 (6 bases). The CDR3 is 16 amino acids. Germline CDR1 SGHTS, CDR2 YDEGEE. The V gene lost 4 bases and the J gene lost 4 bases, with 18 bases spanning the gap. The CDR3 region has the DNA TGTGCCAGCAGCAGCGGGACACCGGGGGGTAATCAGCCCCAGCATTTT. Residues: CASSSGTPGGNQPQHF.

This clone was counted between two and nine times. The CDR3, as DNA: TGTGCCAGCAGCTTGGACTCACAAGAGACCCAGTACTTC. Translating gives CASSLDSQETQYF. The rearrangement uses TRBV5-4 and TRBJ2-5, with D uncertain. In germline, CDR1 is SGHNT, CDR2 YYREEE (reference sequence). Between the trimmed V and J ends, which lost 0 bases and 2 bases, there was a span of 5 bases. The CDR3 is 13 amino acids.

This clone was seen a few times. The genes are TRBV5-4 and TRBJ2-7; TRBD1 agrees at 7 bases. This CDR3 contains 13 residues. The V and J ends lost 3 bases and 7 bases, in that order; junction bases with no gene match: 7. Germline lookup yields CDR1 SGHNT and CDR2 YYREEE (reference sequence). The CDR3, as DNA: TGTGCCAGCAGCTCCACTGACAGGGTTGAGCAGTACTTC. This codes for CASSSTDRVEQYF.

The chain is built from TRBV5-6 and TRBJ1-1, with 9 positions matching TRBD1. The CDR3 totals 15 residues. The germline gives CDR1 SGHDT, CDR2 YYEEEE. J gave up 5 bases and V 4 bases, and 9 bases lay outside the gene matches. DNA for the CDR3: TGTGCCAGCAGCCCGGGGGACAGGGCTCAAACTGAAGCTTTCTTT. Amino acids: CASSPGDRAQTEAFF.

The rearrangement joins TRBV10-1 to TRBJ1-1, with D possibly matching TRBD1 (6 bases). V was clipped by 6 bases and J by 10 bases, with 12 bases between them. The V gene's germline CDR1 is WNHNN and CDR2 SYGVQD (reference sequence). This CDR3 comprises 11 residues. CDR3 region: CASSGLGGAFF. CDR3 coding DNA: TGCGCCAGCAGCGGGTTAGGGGGAGCTTTCTTT.

For this clone: Mismatch with germline at one junction end may stem from a read error. V usage is TRBV4-1 and J usage is TRBJ1-2; possibly TRBD1 for D (5 bases). Germline V gene sequence: CDR1 MGHRA, CDR2 YSYEKL. CDR3 length equals 15 residues. Here the CDR3 reads CASGQPRGEGYGYTF. The CDR3 DNA reads TGCGCCAGCGGCCAACCCCGAGGGGAGGGCTATGGCTACACCTTC.

The table lists this clone with a few counts. The chain joins TRBV29-1 to TRBJ1-2, with 8 bases identical to TRBD1. V was clipped by 6 bases and J by 5 bases; unmatched bases: 5. Germline assignment: CDR1 SQVTM and CDR2 ANQGSEA. The CDR3 covers 12 residues. The DNA for the CDR3 is TGCAGCGTCGGGACAGGCCTTTATGGCTACACCTTC. Translation: CSVGTGLYGYTF.

The table lists this clone with a count of one. The CDR3 loop is CASSPSGGAVSEQFF. Here the CDR3 DNA reads TGTGCCAGCTCACCAAGCGGGGGGGCCGTGAGTGAGCAGTTCTTC. The V call is TRBV18, the J call TRBJ2-1; 10 bases map to TRBD2. This CDR3 is built from 15 residues. With V trimmed by 2 bases and J by 9 bases, 7 bases remained unmatched. CDR1 KGHSH and CDR2 LQKENI come from the germline V gene.

The chain joins TRBV7-9 to TRBJ1-1, with TRBD1 as a possible D gene (6 bases). V was shortened by 3 bases and J by 8 bases, with 16 bases between the two germline ends. Germline CDR1 reads SEHNR; CDR2 reads FQNEAQ (reference sequence). The CDR3 has 14 residues. The CDR3 reads CASSLSSDSKEAFF. CDR3 nucleotide sequence: TGTGCCAGCAGCTTGAGCTCGGACAGCAAGGAAGCTTTCTTT.

The genes are TRBV18 and TRBJ1-5, with 7 bases lining up with TRBD1. The V gene's germline CDR1 is KGHSH and CDR2 LQKENI. V shed 4 bases and J 3 bases; nucleotides not matched to a gene: 3. The CDR3 runs 14 residues. CDR3 sequence: CASSLGTDNQPQHF. CDR3 nucleotide sequence: TGTGCCAGCTCACTAGGGACAGACAATCAGCCCCAGCATTTT.

Details on this clone: This CDR3 is also generated by other DNA sequences in the sample. The chain joins TRBV5-6 to TRBJ1-2; 9 nucleotides align to TRBD1. Trimming removed 1 base from V and 8 bases from J; junction bases left unmatched: 9. CDR1 is SGHDT and CDR2 is YYEEEE in the germline V gene. The CDR3 runs to 15 residues. CDR3 sequence (DNA): TGTGCCAGCAGCTTGCCGGGACAGGGTATCCAGGGCTACACCTTC. Protein sequence: CASSLPGQGIQGYTF.